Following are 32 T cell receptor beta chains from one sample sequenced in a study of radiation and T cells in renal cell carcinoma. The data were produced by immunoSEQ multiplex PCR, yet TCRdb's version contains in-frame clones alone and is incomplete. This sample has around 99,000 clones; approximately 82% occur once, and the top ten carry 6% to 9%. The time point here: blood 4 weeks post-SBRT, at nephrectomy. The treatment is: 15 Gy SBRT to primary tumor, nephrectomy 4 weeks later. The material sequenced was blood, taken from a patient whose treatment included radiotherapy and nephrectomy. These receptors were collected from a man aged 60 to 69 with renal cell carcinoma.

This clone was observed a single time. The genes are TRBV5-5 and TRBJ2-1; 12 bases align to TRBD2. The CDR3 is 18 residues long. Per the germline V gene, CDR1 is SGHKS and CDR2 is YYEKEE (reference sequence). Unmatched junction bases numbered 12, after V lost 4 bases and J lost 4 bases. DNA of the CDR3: TGTGCCAGCAGCCCCTCGGACAGACTAGCGGGAGCTTACAATGAGCAGTTCTTC. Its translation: CASSPSDRLAGAYNEQFF. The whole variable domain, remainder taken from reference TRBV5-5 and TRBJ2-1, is DAGVTQSPTHLIKTRGQQVTLRCSPISGHKSVSWYQQVLGQGPQFIFQYYEKEERGRGNFPDRFSARQFPNYSSELNVNALLLGDSALYLCASSPSDRLAGAYNEQFFGPGTRLTVL.

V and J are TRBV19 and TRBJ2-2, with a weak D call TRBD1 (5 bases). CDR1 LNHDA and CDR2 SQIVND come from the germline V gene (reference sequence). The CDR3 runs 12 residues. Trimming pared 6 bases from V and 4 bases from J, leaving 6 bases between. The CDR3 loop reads CASSRATGELFF. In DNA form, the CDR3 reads TGTGCCAGTAGCAGGGCCACCGGGGAGCTGTTTTTT.

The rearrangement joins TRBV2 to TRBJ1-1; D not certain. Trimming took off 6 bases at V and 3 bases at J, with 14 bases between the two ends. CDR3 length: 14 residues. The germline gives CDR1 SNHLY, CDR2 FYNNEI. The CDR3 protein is CASRREWRDTEAFF. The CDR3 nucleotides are TGTGCCAGCAGGCGAGAGTGGAGGGACACTGAAGCTTTCTTT.

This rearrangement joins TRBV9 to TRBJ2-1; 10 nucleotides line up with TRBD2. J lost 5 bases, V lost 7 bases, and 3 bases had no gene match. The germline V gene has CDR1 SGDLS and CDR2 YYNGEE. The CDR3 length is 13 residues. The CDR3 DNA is TGTGCCAGCGGACTAGCGGCGAACAATGAGCAGTTCTTC. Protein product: CASGLAANNEQFF.

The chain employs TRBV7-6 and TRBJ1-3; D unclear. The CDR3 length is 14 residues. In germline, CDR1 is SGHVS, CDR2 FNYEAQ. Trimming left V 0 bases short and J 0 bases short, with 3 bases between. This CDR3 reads CASSLAHSGNTIYF. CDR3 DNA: TGTGCCAGCAGCTTAGCACACTCTGGAAACACCATATATTTT.

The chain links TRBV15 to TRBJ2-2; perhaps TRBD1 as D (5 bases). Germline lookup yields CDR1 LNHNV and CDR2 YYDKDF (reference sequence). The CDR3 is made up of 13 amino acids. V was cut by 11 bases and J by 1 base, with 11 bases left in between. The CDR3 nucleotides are TGTGCCGTCCGGACACAGAACACCGGGGAGCTGTTTTTT. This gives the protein CAVRTQNTGELFF.

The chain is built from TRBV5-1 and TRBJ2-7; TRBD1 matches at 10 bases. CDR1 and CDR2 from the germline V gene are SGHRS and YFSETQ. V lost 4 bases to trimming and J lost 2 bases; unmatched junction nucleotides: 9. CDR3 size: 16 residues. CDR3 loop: CASSLEGTGDPYEQYF. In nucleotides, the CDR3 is TGCGCCAGCAGCCTGGAGGGGACAGGGGATCCCTACGAGCAGTACTTC.

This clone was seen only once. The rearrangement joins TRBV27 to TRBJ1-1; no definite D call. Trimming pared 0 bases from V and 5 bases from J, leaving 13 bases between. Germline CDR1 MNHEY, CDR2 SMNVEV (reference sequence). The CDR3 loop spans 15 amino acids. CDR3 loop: CASSLSRGGRTEAFF. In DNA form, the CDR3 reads TGTGCCAGCAGTTTATCTCGGGGTGGGCGGACTGAAGCTTTCTTT.

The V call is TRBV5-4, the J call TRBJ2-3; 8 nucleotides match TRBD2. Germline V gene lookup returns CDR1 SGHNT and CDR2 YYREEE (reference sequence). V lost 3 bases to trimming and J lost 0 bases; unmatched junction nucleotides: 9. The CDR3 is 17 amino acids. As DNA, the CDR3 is TGTGCCAGCAGCTCGAAGCAAGCGGGAGTTAGCACAGATACGCAGTATTTT. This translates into CASSSKQAGVSTDTQYF.

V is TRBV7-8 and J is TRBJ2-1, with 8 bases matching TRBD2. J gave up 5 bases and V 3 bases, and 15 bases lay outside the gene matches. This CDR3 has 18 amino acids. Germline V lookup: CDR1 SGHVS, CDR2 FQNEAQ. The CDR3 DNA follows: TGTGCCAGCAGCTTTTCCTTGTGGGGACTAGAGACCAACAATGAGCAGTTCTTC. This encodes CASSFSLWGLETNNEQFF.

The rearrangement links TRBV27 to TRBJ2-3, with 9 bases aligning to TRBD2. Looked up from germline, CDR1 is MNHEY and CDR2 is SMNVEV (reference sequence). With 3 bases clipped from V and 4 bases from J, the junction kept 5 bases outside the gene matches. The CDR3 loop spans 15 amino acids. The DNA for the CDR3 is TGTGCCAGCAGTTTTCAGCTAGCGGGACCAGATACGCAGTATTTT. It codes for CASSFQLAGPDTQYF.

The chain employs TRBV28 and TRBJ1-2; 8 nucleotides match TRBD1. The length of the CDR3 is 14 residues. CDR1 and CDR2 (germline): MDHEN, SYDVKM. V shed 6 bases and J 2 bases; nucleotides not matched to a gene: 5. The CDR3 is CASSGGQGNYGYTF. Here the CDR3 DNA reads TGTGCCAGCAGCGGCGGACAGGGCAACTATGGCTACACCTTC.

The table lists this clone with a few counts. CDR3: CASSSSGSTNTGELFF. CDR3 DNA sequence: TGTGCCAGCAGCTCCAGCGGGAGTACTAACACCGGGGAGCTGTTTTTT. This chain joins TRBV7-2 and TRBJ2-2, with 8 bases matching TRBD2. After removal of 4 bases from V and 2 bases from J, the junction contained 6 bases not matched to a gene. This CDR3 has 16 amino acids. The germline V gene has CDR1 SGHTA and CDR2 FQGNSA.

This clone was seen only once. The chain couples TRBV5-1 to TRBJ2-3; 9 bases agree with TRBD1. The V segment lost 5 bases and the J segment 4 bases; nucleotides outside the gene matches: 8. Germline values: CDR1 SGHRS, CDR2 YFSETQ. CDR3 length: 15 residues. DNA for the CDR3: TGCGCCAGCAGGGGCAACAGGGGGCTGGCAGATACGCAGTATTTT. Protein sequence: CASRGNRGLADTQYF.

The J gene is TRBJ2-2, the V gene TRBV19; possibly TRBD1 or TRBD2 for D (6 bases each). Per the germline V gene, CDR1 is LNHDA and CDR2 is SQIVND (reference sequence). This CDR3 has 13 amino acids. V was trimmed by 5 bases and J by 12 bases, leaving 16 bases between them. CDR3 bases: TGTGCCAGTAGTGGTCGTGTAGGGGGGCAGCTGTTTTTT. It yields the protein CASSGRVGGQLFF.

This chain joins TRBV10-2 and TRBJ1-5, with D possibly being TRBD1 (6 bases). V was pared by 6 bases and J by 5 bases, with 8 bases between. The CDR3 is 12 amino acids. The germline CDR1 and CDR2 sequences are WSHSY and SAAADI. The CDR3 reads CASRDRHQPQHF. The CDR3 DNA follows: TGCGCCAGCAGAGACAGGCATCAGCCCCAGCATTTT.

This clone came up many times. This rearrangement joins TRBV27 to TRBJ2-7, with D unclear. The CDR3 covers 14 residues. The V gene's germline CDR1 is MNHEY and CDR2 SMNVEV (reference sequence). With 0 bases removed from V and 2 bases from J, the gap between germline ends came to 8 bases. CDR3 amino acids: CASSLSGIPYEQYF. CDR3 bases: TGTGCCAGCAGTTTATCGGGGATCCCCTACGAGCAGTACTTC.

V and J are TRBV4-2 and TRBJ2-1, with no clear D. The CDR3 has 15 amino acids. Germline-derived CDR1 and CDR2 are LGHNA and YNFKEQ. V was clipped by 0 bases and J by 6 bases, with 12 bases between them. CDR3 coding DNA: TGTGCCAGCAGCCAAGATATGCGAACGGGCAATGAGCAGTTCTTC. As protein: CASSQDMRTGNEQFF.

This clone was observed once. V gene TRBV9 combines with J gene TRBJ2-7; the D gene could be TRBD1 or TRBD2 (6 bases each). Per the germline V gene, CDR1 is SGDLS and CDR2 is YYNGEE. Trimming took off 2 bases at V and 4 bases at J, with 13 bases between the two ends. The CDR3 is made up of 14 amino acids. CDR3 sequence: CASSVGGAGYEQYF. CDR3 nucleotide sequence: TGTGCCAGCAGCGTGGGGGGCGCGGGTTACGAGCAGTACTTC.

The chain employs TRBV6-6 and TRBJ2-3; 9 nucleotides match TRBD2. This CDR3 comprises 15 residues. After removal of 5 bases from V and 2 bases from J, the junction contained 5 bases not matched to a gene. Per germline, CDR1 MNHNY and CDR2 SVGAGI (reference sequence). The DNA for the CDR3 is TGTGCCAGCAGTAGGAGCGGGAGGCTCACAGATACGCAGTATTTT. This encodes CASSRSGRLTDTQYF.

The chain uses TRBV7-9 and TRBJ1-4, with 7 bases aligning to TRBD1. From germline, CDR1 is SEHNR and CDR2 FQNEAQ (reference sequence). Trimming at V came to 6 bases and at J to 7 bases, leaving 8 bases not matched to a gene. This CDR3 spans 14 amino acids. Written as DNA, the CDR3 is TGTGCCAGCAGTTCGACAGGGTGGAGTGAAAAACTGTTTTTT. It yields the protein CASSSTGWSEKLFF. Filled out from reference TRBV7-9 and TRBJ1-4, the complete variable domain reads DTGVSQNPRHKITKRGQNVTFRCDPISEHNRLYWYRQTLGQGPEFLTYFQNEAQLEKSRLLSDRFSAERPKGSFSTLEIQRTEQGDSAMYLCASSSTGWSEKLFFGSGTQLSVL.

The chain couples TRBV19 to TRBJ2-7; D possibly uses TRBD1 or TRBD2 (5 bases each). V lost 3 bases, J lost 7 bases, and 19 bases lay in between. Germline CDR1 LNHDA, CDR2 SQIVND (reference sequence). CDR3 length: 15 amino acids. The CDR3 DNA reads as TGTGCCAGTAGTATCTATGGGGGTACTACGCGGGAGCAGTACTTC. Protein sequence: CASSIYGGTTREQYF.

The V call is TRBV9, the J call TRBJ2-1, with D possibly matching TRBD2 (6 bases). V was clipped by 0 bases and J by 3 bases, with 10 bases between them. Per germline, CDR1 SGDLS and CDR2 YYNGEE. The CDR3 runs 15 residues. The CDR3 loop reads CASSVAGDSYNEQFF. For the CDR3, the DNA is TGTGCCAGCAGCGTAGCGGGAGATAGCTACAATGAGCAGTTCTTC.

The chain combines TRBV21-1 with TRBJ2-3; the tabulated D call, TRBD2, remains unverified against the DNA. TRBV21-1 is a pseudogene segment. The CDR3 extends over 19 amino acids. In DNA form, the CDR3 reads TGTGCCAGCAGCAAAGAGGGAGGGGGACGTGACGGCGGCACAGATACGCAGTATTTT. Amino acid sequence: CASSKEGGGRDGGTDTQYF.

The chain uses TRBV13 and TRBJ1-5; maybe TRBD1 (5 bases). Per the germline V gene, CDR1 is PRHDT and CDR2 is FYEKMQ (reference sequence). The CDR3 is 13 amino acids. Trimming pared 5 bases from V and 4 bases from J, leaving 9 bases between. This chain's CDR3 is CASSPGPNQPQHF. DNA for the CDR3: TGTGCCAGCAGCCCGGGACCTAATCAGCCCCAGCATTTT.

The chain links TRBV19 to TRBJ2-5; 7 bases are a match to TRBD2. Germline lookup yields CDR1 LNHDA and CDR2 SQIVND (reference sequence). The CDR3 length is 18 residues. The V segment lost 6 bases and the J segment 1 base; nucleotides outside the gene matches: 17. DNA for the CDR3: TGTGCCAGTAGCGTGGCGCGGGGGAAGGTTGGGGTCCAAGAGACCCAGTACTTC. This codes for CASSVARGKVGVQETQYF.

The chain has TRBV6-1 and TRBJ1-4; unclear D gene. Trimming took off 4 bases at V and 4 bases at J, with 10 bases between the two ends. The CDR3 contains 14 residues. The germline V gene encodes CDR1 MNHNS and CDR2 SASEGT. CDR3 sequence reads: CASSVVIYNEKLFF. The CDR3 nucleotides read TGTGCCAGCAGTGTAGTGATCTATAATGAAAAACTGTTTTTT.

This CDR3 reads CAIGREASGTDTQYF. The CDR3 nucleotides are TGTGCCATCGGCCGGGAGGCCTCTGGTACAGATACGCAGTATTTT. V and J are TRBV10-3 and TRBJ2-3, with 7 bases that match TRBD2. The germline gives CDR1 ENHRY, CDR2 SYGVKD. Trimming at V came to 8 bases and at J to 3 bases, leaving 11 bases not matched to a gene. The CDR3 extends over 15 amino acids.

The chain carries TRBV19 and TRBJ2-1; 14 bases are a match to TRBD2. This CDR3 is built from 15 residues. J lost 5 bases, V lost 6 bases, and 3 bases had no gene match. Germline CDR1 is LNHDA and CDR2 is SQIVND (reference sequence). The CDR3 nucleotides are TGTGCCAGTAGGGGACTAGCGGGAGAACACAATGAGCAGTTCTTC. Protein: CASRGLAGEHNEQFF. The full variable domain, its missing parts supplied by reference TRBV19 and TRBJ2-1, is DGGITQSPKYLFRKEGQNVTLSCEQNLNHDAMYWYRQDPGQGLRLIYYSQIVNDFQKGDIAEGYSVSREKKESFPLTVTSAQKNPTAFYLCASRGLAGEHNEQFFGPGTRLTVL.

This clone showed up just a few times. CDR3 bases: TGCAGTGCTATCGGCACAGGGCAGTTCTTC. This gives the protein CSAIGTGQFF. The genes are TRBV20-1 and TRBJ2-1; tentatively, D is TRBD1 (5 bases). This CDR3 is 10 amino acids long. Germline CDR1 reads DFQATT; CDR2 reads SNEGSKA (reference sequence). The V and J ends lost 4 bases and 12 bases respectively, with 10 bases between them.

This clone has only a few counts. The CDR3 sequence: CASSRWTAELSGANVLTF. In nucleotides, the CDR3 is TGTGCCAGCAGCCGCTGGACAGCAGAACTCTCTGGGGCCAACGTCCTGACTTTC. The V call is TRBV14, the J call TRBJ2-6, with a possible D match to TRBD1 (6 bases). The germline V and J ends were trimmed by 4 bases and 0 bases, with 16 bases remaining between them. This CDR3 contains 18 residues. In germline, CDR1 is SGHDN, CDR2 FVKESK.

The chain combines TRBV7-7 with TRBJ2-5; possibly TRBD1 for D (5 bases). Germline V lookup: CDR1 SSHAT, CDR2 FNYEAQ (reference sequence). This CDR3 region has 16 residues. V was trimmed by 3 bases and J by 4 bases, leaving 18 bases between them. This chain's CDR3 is CASSLDGVGQGETQYF. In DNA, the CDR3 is TGTGCCAGCAGCTTGGATGGAGTAGGGCAGGGAGAGACCCAGTACTTC.